The present T cell receptor beta chain was sequenced within a study of somatic reversion in DOCK8 deficiency (dated by TCRdb to 2020 to 2021). Turning to the overall study: The study compared T cell receptor beta repertoires of DOCK8-deficient patients, DOCK8-revertant patients and healthy volunteers. The ways in which somatic reversion of pathogenic DOCK8 variants alters lymphocyte differentiation and function in DOCK8 deficiency were investigated. The DOCK8-deficient patients included in the study had already been reported in previous work.

The library was made by multiplex PCR. Using EuroClonality-NGS primers, the TRB libraries were generated through a one-step amplicon PCR run on approximately 100 ng genomic DNA. TRB amplicons were sequenced on Illumina MiSeq instruments with 2 x 250 bp version 2 chemistry. Per the authors' processing: Primary TRB sequence analysis and V(D)J annotation were performed with IMGT/HighV-QUEST. Once nonfunctional clones had been removed and the data downsampled for comparisons between samples, VDJtools was used to evaluate repertoire diversity and composition. In-frame beta chains were kept once TCRdb had trimmed the public reads at Q25 with fastp and called clones with MiXCR. All rows with the same CDR3 protein become a single entry with the most common DNA and genes. These V and J calls originate from TCRdb's pipeline instead of the authors' own analysis. For this sample the table gives 4,000 to 4,500 distinct CDR3 sequences, of which under 30% were detected only once. Approximately 9.1% of the sample is taken by the ten largest.

This clonotype has a handful of counts. Its binding antigen is unknown. It has no much larger one-base neighbor in the sample; base qualities were not kept. Based on the germline V gene, the CDR1 and CDR2 sequences are SGHRS and YFSETQ. Between the V and J ends, shortened by 1 base and 9 bases respectively, the junction contains 14 bases. The CDR3 has 14 amino acids, counting the end cysteine and phenylalanine. Of the read, only the CDR3 DNA is kept; its 42 bases are in frame from base 1. Here is what the overall study found, with its caveats: The methods did not state, for each individual sample, whether the source material was whole blood or PBMCs.

The healthy control blood was obtained from volunteer donors, who were supplied by blood services in Australia and France. Genomic DNA for TCR repertoire analysis was isolated either from whole blood samples or from PBMCs. The chain couples TRBV5-1 to TRBJ1-5, and possibly TRBD1, on 5 matching bases. Sequenced input: peripheral blood. This TCR was sampled from a human donor in good health. This receptor has the CDR3 CASSLSAWDGPQHF. The nucleotides read TGCGCCAGCAGCTTGAGTGCATGGGACGGGCCCCAGCATTTT.